This passage covers 27 T cell receptor beta chains from one sample sequenced in a study of a mutant IDH1 vaccine in newly diagnosed glioma. Time point indicated: baseline, week 1 (first vaccination visit). As for treatment: pre-vaccination baseline after standard-of-care therapy. The table came from immunoSEQ multiplex PCR; TCRdb's copy has only in-frame clones and leaves some out. Among under 25,000 clones, 93% were seen once, and the ten largest hold 1% to 1.5%. The sequences come from PBMCs, collected from a glioma patient treated with radiotherapy, temozolomide or both. All receptors come from a middle-aged man with glioma.

The V gene is TRBV19, the J gene TRBJ2-5; D is uncertain. This CDR3 region has 12 residues. Trimming left V 4 bases short and J 1 base short, with 4 bases between. Germline CDR1 and CDR2: LNHDA and SQIVND (reference sequence). The CDR3 protein is CASSTLQETQYF. Here the CDR3 DNA reads TGTGCCAGTAGTACCCTCCAAGAGACCCAGTACTTC.

This clone was picked up one time. The chain links TRBV7-2 to TRBJ2-1, with D perhaps given as TRBD1 or TRBD2 (6 bases each). Germline loops: CDR1 SGHTA, CDR2 FQGNSA. The CDR3 is 17 residues long. Deletions cut 5 bases from V and 0 bases from J, with 17 bases between. CDR3 loop: CASSIGGWGGSYNEQFF. CDR3 in DNA: TGTGCCAGCAGCATAGGGGGGTGGGGTGGCTCCTACAATGAGCAGTTCTTC.

The chain recombines TRBV5-4 with TRBJ2-1, with unresolved D. V was pared by 5 bases and J by 0 bases, with 9 bases between. Looked up from germline, CDR1 is SGHNT and CDR2 is YYREEE (reference sequence). This CDR3 is 14 amino acids long. CDR3 sequence reads: CASRDLSSYNEQFF. The DNA for the CDR3 is TGTGCCAGCAGGGACCTTAGCTCCTACAATGAGCAGTTCTTC.

The chain employs TRBV5-5 and TRBJ2-7, with a possible D match to TRBD2 (5 bases). CDR3 length: 15 amino acids. Germline V gives CDR1 SGHKS, CDR2 YYEKEE (reference sequence). V was cut by 2 bases and J by 3 bases, with 15 bases left in between. The DNA of the CDR3 is TGTGCCAGCAGCTTATCCAGCGGTGACATCTACGAGCAGTACTTC. Protein: CASSLSSGDIYEQYF.

The chain employs TRBV19 and TRBJ1-2; D not resolved. V was trimmed by 7 bases and J by 4 bases, leaving 13 bases between them. This CDR3 region has 13 residues. Germline CDR1 LNHDA, CDR2 SQIVND (reference sequence). The CDR3 loop reads CASTPARGYGYTF. CDR3 nucleotides: TGTGCCAGTACCCCGGCTCGGGGCTATGGCTACACCTTC.

The chain links TRBV28 to TRBJ2-7, with 9 positions matching TRBD1. V was clipped by 5 bases and J by 3 bases; unmatched bases: 5. In germline, CDR1 is MDHEN, CDR2 SYDVKM. The length of the CDR3 is 14 residues. CDR3 residues: CASSPGTGFYEQYF. The DNA for the CDR3 is TGTGCCAGCAGTCCAGGGACAGGGTTCTACGAGCAGTACTTC.

This rearrangement joins TRBV6-5 to TRBJ2-7; 7 positions agree with TRBD2. J was trimmed by 2 bases and V by 8 bases; bases with no gene match: 6. CDR1 is MNHEY and CDR2 is SVGAGI in the germline V gene. The CDR3 runs to 13 residues. As DNA, the CDR3 is TGTGCCAGCGCTACTAGCGACCCCTACGAGCAGTACTTC. Translation: CASATSDPYEQYF.

The chain uses TRBV19 and TRBJ1-1; D perhaps matches TRBD1 (5 bases). CDR1 is LNHDA, CDR2 SQIVND, per germline (reference sequence). V gave up 9 bases and J gave up 2 bases, with 13 bases separating them. The CDR3 length is 13 residues. Written as DNA, the CDR3 is TGTGCCAGCCGGGACCTGGTTAACACTGAAGCTTTCTTT. Amino acids: CASRDLVNTEAFF.

This clone was observed a single time. V gene TRBV7-9 combines with J gene TRBJ1-2; D call uncertain. The CDR3 is 12 residues long. In germline, CDR1 is SEHNR, CDR2 FQNEAQ (reference sequence). Between the trimmed V and J ends, which lost 5 bases and 10 bases, there was a span of 14 bases. In nucleotides, the CDR3 is TGTGCCAGCAGCCCCCAAGGTTCTACCTACACCTTC. Its protein is CASSPQGSTYTF.

The chain is built from TRBV5-1 and TRBJ2-7; 8 positions agree with TRBD1. The junction had 14 bases not matched to a gene; V was cut back by 10 bases and J by 5 bases. The CDR3 extends over 14 amino acids. The germline gives CDR1 SGHRS, CDR2 YFSETQ. CDR3 coding DNA: TGCGCCGGGCAAAATGGACAGGGTCGGAACGAGCAGTACTTC. Amino acids: CAGQNGQGRNEQYF.

This CDR3 reads CASSLGGGAYEQYF. The CDR3 DNA reads TGTGCCAGCAGCTTAGGTGGCGGAGCCTACGAGCAGTACTTC. This chain uses TRBV11-2 with TRBJ2-7; no clear D. V was trimmed by 1 base and J by 2 bases, leaving 9 bases between them. The CDR3 spans 14 residues. The germline gives CDR1 SGHAT, CDR2 FQNNGV. The entire variable domain, with the rest obtained from reference TRBV11-2 and TRBJ2-7, is as follows: EAGVAQSPRYKIIEKRQSVAFWCNPISGHATLYWYQQILGQGPKLLIQFQNNGVVDDSQLPKDRFSAERLKGVDSTLKIQPAKLEDSAVYLCASSLGGGAYEQYFGPGTRLTVT.

The chain couples TRBV10-3 to TRBJ1-1; D call uncertain. Per germline, CDR1 ENHRY and CDR2 SYGVKD. V was shortened by 2 bases and J by 6 bases, with 10 bases between the two germline ends. This CDR3 region has 13 residues. CDR3 DNA: TGTGCCATCAGTGAGGAGGCACAATCTGAAGCTTTCTTT. Translated: CAISEEAQSEAFF.

As concerns this clone: Other DNA sequences in this sample translate to the same CDR3. This chain links TRBV12-2 with TRBJ1-1. TRBV12-2 is an annotated pseudogene. The CDR3 consists of 17 residues. The CDR3 coding sequence is TGTGCAAGTCGCTTAGCTGGGGACTCCTGGTTCTATCCTGAAGCCTTCTTT. It yields the protein CASRLAGDSWFYPEAFF.

This clone was observed once. The DNA for the CDR3 is TGCGCCAGCAGCTCCGTGAGAGATACGCAGTATTTT. Its protein product is CASSSVRDTQYF. The chain carries TRBV4-1 and TRBJ2-3; no clear D. V dropped 5 bases and J dropped 5 bases, with 8 bases sitting between them. Germline CDR1 and CDR2: MGHRA and YSYEKL. The CDR3 has 12 amino acids.

The chain employs TRBV7-9 and TRBJ1-5, with D possibly being TRBD1 (5 bases). The CDR3 is 17 residues long. The V gene lost 1 base and the J gene lost 6 bases, with 19 bases spanning the gap. CDR1 SEHNR and CDR2 FQNEAQ come from the germline V gene (reference sequence). CDR3 coding DNA: TGTGCCAGCAGCTTAGGGGGGAGGGGAACGGCAAGTCAGCCCCAGCATTTT. Translating it yields CASSLGGRGTASQPQHF. Combining the CDR3 with reference TRBV7-9 and TRBJ1-5 gives the whole variable domain DTGVSQNPRHKITKRGQNVTFRCDPISEHNRLYWYRQTLGQGPEFLTYFQNEAQLEKSRLLSDRFSAERPKGSFSTLEIQRTEQGDSAMYLCASSLGGRGTASQPQHFGDGTRLSIL.

The chain couples TRBV19 to TRBJ2-1, with D tentatively TRBD2 (5 bases). The CDR3 runs to 12 residues. The ends were cut back, 7 bases at V and 6 bases at J, with 10 bases in the middle. CDR1 and CDR2 (germline): LNHDA, SQIVND (reference sequence). The CDR3 DNA sequence: TGTGCCAGTAAATTGGGGAGCAATGAGCAGTTCTTC. It translates to CASKLGSNEQFF.

Comments on this clone: Other DNA sequences from this sample encode an identical CDR3 as well. This chain joins TRBV5-5 and TRBJ2-5, with a tentative D call TRBD2 (7 bases). The germline V gene encodes CDR1 SGHKS and CDR2 YYEKEE (reference sequence). The CDR3 has 14 amino acids. The ends were cut back, 0 bases at V and 5 bases at J, with 11 bases in the middle. DNA of the CDR3: TGTGCCAGCAGCTTGGAGGGGGGGAGGGAGACCCAGTACTTC. It encodes CASSLEGGRETQYF.

The rearrangement links TRBV27 to TRBJ2-7, with D uncertain. The CDR3 runs to 14 residues. The V and J ends lost 0 bases and 6 bases respectively, with 12 bases between them. Germline V gene sequence: CDR1 MNHEY, CDR2 SMNVEV (reference sequence). CDR3 nucleotides: TGTGCCAGCAGTTTATCGAAAACGGCAACCGAGCAGTACTTC. Residues: CASSLSKTATEQYF.

This chain joins TRBV27 and TRBJ2-5; 11 bases are shared with TRBD1. Trimming removed 2 bases from V and 7 bases from J; junction bases left unmatched: 9. The CDR3 sequence is 16 residues long. Looked up from germline, CDR1 is MNHEY and CDR2 is SMNVEV (reference sequence). The CDR3 bases are TGTGCCAGCAGTTTAATGGCAGGGACAGGGGGAGGGACCCAGTACTTC. Residues: CASSLMAGTGGGTQYF.

The chain uses TRBV5-1 and TRBJ1-4; a weak D match, TRBD1 (5 bases). CDR1 is SGHRS and CDR2 is YFSETQ in the germline V gene. V was shortened by 0 bases and J by 8 bases, with 14 bases between the two germline ends. The CDR3 is 15 residues long. The chain's CDR3 is CASSLGDSSGEKLFF. The CDR3, as DNA: TGCGCCAGCAGCTTGGGGGATTCCTCAGGGGAAAAACTGTTTTTT.

The CDR3 DNA is TGTGCCAGCAGCCTTAGTCTCGAGCAGTACTTC. Encoded protein: CASSLSLEQYF. The chain has TRBV7-2 and TRBJ2-7; D unresolved. Germline lookup yields CDR1 SGHTA and CDR2 FQGNSA. CDR3 length: 11 residues. V was cut by 5 bases and J by 6 bases, with 8 bases left in between. Using reference TRBV7-2 and TRBJ2-7 for the parts outside the CDR3, the full variable domain is GAGVSQSPSNKVTEKGKDVELRCDPISGHTALYWYRQSLGQGLEFLIYFQGNSAPDKSGLPSDRFSAERTGGSVSTLTIQRTQQEDSAVYLCASSLSLEQYFGPGTRLTVT.

The V gene is TRBV6-1, the J gene TRBJ2-7; 7 bases map to TRBD2. The trim removed 0 bases at V and 2 bases at J, leaving 1 base unmatched. This CDR3 contains 14 residues. CDR1 is MNHNS, CDR2 SASEGT, per germline. The CDR3 DNA is TGTGCCAGCAGTGAAGCAGGACTAGCCTACGAGCAGTACTTC. It specifies CASSEAGLAYEQYF.

The rearrangement uses TRBV7-2 and TRBJ2-7; D gene unclear. This CDR3 spans 14 amino acids. V dropped 6 bases and J dropped 2 bases, with 14 bases sitting between them. CDR1 is SGHTA and CDR2 is FQGNSA in the germline V gene. CDR3 sequence (DNA): TGTGCCAGCAGTGTTTCGAATGGTCCCTACGAGCAGTACTTC. Translated, it gives CASSVSNGPYEQYF.

This clone was detected only a few times. The chain joins TRBV30 to TRBJ2-1; unclear D gene. Trimming removed 3 bases from V and 6 bases from J, with 12 bases in between. The CDR3 spans 13 residues. CDR1 and CDR2 from the germline V gene are GTSNPN and SVGIG (reference sequence). CDR3 in DNA: TGTGCCTGGAGATCGGGCCTGGGCAATGAGCAGTTCTTC. This encodes CAWRSGLGNEQFF.

The gene calls are TRBV4-1 and TRBJ1-1; D perhaps matches TRBD1 (5 bases). The V gene's germline CDR1 is MGHRA and CDR2 YSYEKL. V was clipped by 4 bases and J by 8 bases, with 14 bases between them. The CDR3 runs 13 residues. CDR3 in amino acids: CASSPAGPTEAFF. DNA for the CDR3: TGCGCCAGCAGCCCTGCGGGACCCACCGAAGCTTTCTTT.

V gene TRBV5-6 combines with J gene TRBJ1-5; D is possibly TRBD1 (5 bases). From germline, CDR1 is SGHDT and CDR2 YYEEEE. The germline V and J ends were trimmed by 3 bases and 6 bases, with 13 bases remaining between them. This CDR3 has 14 amino acids. DNA for the CDR3: TGTGCCAGCAGCTCGAGGGGATTCGCTCAGCCCCAGCATTTT. This translates into CASSSRGFAQPQHF.

This chain joins TRBV11-2 and TRBJ2-7; 14 nucleotides align to TRBD2. Germline V gene sequence: CDR1 SGHAT, CDR2 FQNNGV. The CDR3 runs 18 residues. V gave up 3 bases and J gave up 6 bases; unmatched junction bases: 13. Here the CDR3 reads CASSFDSPTSGRAIEQYF. In nucleotides, the CDR3 is TGTGCCAGCAGCTTCGATTCTCCGACTAGCGGGAGGGCGATCGAGCAGTACTTC.